Included here is one T cell receptor beta chain sequence, with context. In TCRdb, the PCR reads were re-called with MiXCR into one record per CDR3 protein. Here the sample spans approximately 17,000 distinct CDR3 sequences, 40% to 45% being singletons. The data belong to a study of tumor-infiltrating lymphocytes in oesophageal squamous cell carcinoma. Germline V gene lookup returns CDR1 SGHTA and CDR2 FQGTGA. The V gene lost 1 base and the J gene lost 5 bases, with 16 bases spanning the gap. The length of the CDR3 is 16 residues. The TCR originated in a female donor with esophageal squamous cell carcinoma. The rearrangement joins TRBV7-3 to TRBJ2-3; the D is unclear. The specimen sequenced was blood. Written as DNA, the CDR3 is TGTGCCAGCAGCTTAATCTCCTCCGGGCCAATAGATACGCAGTATTTT. This codes for CASSLISSGPIDTQYF.